This T cell receptor beta chain was documented in a study of blood T cell repertoires in COVID-19. Looking at the study overall: From the United States, Italy and Spain came samples of acute and convalescent COVID-19. Sample material is recorded as cDNA or gDNA derived from T cells, B-cell-depleted T cells, or PBMCs.

Exposed enrollees had met someone with a PCR-confirmed or clinician-diagnosed COVID-19 case at some point within the 2 weeks before study entry. Some clones are missing from TCRdb's copy, which holds only in-frame ones; the method was immunoSEQ multiplex PCR. This table has a few hundred thousand clones, around nine tenths appearing once. The clonotype was recovered from a woman younger than 35 who had been exposed to COVID-19. Sequencing used PBMCs or T cells enriched from blood (not recorded which).

The CDR3 reads CSVAQGSEQYF. CDR3 coding DNA: TGCAGCGTTGCACAGGGTTCCGAGCAGTACTTC. The chain uses TRBV29-1 and TRBJ2-7; TRBD1 might be the D (6 bases). The germline V and J ends were trimmed by 4 bases and 6 bases, with 10 bases remaining between them. The CDR3 sequence is 11 residues long. The germline gives CDR1 SQVTM, CDR2 ANQGSEA.